Below, 5 T cell receptor beta chains from the same sample are listed, as sequenced in a study of T cell responses to AZD1222 COVID-19 vaccine (dated by TCRdb to the early 2020s). Library generation was performed with the immunoSEQ multiplex PCR assay. This immuneACCESS table, as held by TCRdb, lists in-frame sequences with V and J called but not all clones. Of the missing ones, under half trace to an unresolved V gene in checked studies; the others have no known cause. The sample table lists around 210,000 clones, approximately 94% of them with a count of one. The ten largest clones capture around 1.5% of the sample. The time point label for this specimen denotes: about 28 days (+/-7) after the second vaccine dose. Explained via the paper, the treatment or condition label denotes: meningococcal conjugate vaccine given as trial control. Specimen: peripheral blood, collected 28 days after the second dose of the MenACWY control vaccine. The origin of the receptors is an adult who received the MenACWY meningococcal vaccine as a control.

This sequence joins TRBV6-2 or TRBV6-3 and TRBJ1-2, with D possibly matching TRBD1 (5 bases). This CDR3 has 14 amino acids. V was shortened by 4 bases and J by 4 bases, with 13 bases between the two germline ends. Germline loops: CDR1 MNHEY, CDR2 SVGEGT. CDR3 loop: CASSLSGTIYGYTF. The CDR3 DNA reads as TGTGCCAGCAGTTTATCCGGGACGATCTATGGCTACACCTTC.

CDR3 bases: TGTGCCAGCAGTGAAGCGAAGGGGCACATGGAGACCCAGTACTTC. Protein product: CASSEAKGHMETQYF. V usage is TRBV6-1 and J usage is TRBJ2-5; the D gene is possibly TRBD1 (5 bases). Germline V CDR1 and CDR2: MNHNS, SASEGT. Trimming pared 0 bases from V and 5 bases from J, leaving 13 bases between. This CDR3 is 15 amino acids long.

The V gene is TRBV11-3, the J gene TRBJ2-7; D possibly matches TRBD1 or TRBD2 (5 bases each). Trimming removed 2 bases at V and 3 bases at J, with 8 bases between. The CDR3 is 13 residues long. Looked up from germline, CDR1 is SGHNT and CDR2 is YENEEA. The CDR3 sequence is CASSLYGGYEQYF. CDR3 nucleotide sequence: TGTGCCAGCAGCTTATATGGGGGCTACGAGCAGTACTTC.

V and J are TRBV6-5 and TRBJ2-1, with 8 bases fitting TRBD1. Germline CDR1 reads MNHEY; CDR2 reads SVGAGI. This CDR3 region has 12 residues. With 5 bases clipped from V and 9 bases from J, the junction kept 3 bases outside the gene matches. CDR3 region: CASSQTGVEQFF. As DNA, the CDR3 is TGTGCCAGCAGTCAGACAGGGGTTGAGCAGTTCTTC.

The CDR3 sequence: CAWSVLINSYDLRTEAFF. The CDR3 bases are TGTGCCTGGAGTGTACTCATCAACAGCTACGACCTGCGGACTGAAGCTTTCTTT. The rearrangement uses TRBV30 and TRBJ1-1; D unclear. V was cut by 0 bases and J by 5 bases, with 25 bases left in between. Germline V lookup: CDR1 GTSNPN, CDR2 SVGIG (reference sequence). CDR3 length: 18 residues.